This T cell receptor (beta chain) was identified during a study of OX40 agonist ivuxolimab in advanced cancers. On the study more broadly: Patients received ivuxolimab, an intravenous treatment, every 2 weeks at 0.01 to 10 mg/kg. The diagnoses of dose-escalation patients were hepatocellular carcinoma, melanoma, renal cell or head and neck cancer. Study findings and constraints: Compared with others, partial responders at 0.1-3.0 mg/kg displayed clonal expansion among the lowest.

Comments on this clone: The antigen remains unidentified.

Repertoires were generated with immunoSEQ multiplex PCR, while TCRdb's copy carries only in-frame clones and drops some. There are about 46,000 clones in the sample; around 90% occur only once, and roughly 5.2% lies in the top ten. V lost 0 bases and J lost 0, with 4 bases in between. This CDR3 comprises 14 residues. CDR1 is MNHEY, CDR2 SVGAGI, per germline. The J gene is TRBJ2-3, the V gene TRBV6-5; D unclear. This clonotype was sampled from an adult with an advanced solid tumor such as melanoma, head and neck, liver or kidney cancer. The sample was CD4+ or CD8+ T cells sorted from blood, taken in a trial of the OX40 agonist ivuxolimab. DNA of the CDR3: TGTGCCAGCAGTTACTCGACCAGCACAGATACGCAGTATTTT. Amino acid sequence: CASSYSTSTDTQYF.